The subject of this entry is one T cell receptor beta chain. The CDR3 is 14 residues long. With 0 bases removed from V and 4 bases from J, the gap between germline ends came to 10 bases. Per the germline V gene, CDR1 is SGHRS and CDR2 is YFSETQ. These data come from a study of control samples from healthy donors and cancer patients. Data came from immunoSEQ multiplex PCR; TCRdb stores just in-frame clones and leaves some out. The data contain 200,000 to 250,000 clones, around 94% of them seen just once; the ten biggest clones take up approximately 1.5%. The sequenced sample consisted of blood. This clonotype was obtained from a man in his fifties or sixties in good health. This sequence joins TRBV5-1 and TRBJ1-2; no definite D call. CDR3 sequence reads: CASSLAADPYGYTF. As DNA, the CDR3 is TGCGCCAGCAGCTTGGCAGCGGATCCCTATGGCTACACCTTC.